This T cell receptor (beta chain) came from a study of T-cell reconstitution after alpha-beta-depleted transplantation in children (dated by TCRdb to the mid-2010s). Concerning the study at large: The study quantitatively tracked T-cell immune reconstitution after TCRalphabeta/CD19-depleted allogeneic hematopoietic cell transplantation in children using TCR repertoire profiling.

Library creation used PCR. Sequencer: Illumina HiSeq 2500. To normalize quantification of the TCRbeta repertoire, the TCR libraries were built with molecular barcoding that relied on unique molecular identifiers. TCRdb reworked the public reads: Q25 trimming with fastp, MiXCR clone assembly, productive beta chains retained. Entries are consolidated by CDR3 protein sequence, retaining the most common genes and DNA. The sample table lists about 500,000 distinct CDR3 sequences, roughly 33% of them with a count of one. More than 2% of the sample rests with the top ten. In this sample, this clonotype turned up a few times. Its antigen is unknown. Within one base of it there is no much larger clone, and no base qualities were kept. Taken from the germline V gene, the CDR1 and CDR2 loops are SGHRS and YFSETQ. For this chain, trimming is 5 bases at the V end and 5 bases at the J end, and the number of junction bases without a gene match is 0. Inclusive of the bounding cysteine and phenylalanine, the CDR3 is 11 residues long. Only the CDR3 region is kept as DNA, spanning 33 bases read in frame from base 1.

This TCR came from a human donor who donated a stem cell graft to a child with aplastic anemia. The chain is assembled from TRBV5-1 and TRBJ2-7; 8 of the junction bases match TRBD1. Sequencing was performed on PBMCs from the stem cell graft donor, taken from the stem cell graft. The DNA is TGCGCCAGCAGGACAGGGGACGAGCAGTACTTC. It encodes CASRTGDEQYF.